This T cell receptor beta chain was observed in a study of T cells after yellow fever vaccination. Study in general: Fractions containing few cells were prepared with SMART-Seq v4 Ultra Low Input. Study-level results: Relatively few clonotypes were ones that appeared in both CD4 and CD8 compartments. Reappearance after the booster was seen for most primary-vaccination clones, at 95% to 96% CD4 and more than 80% CD8. Contamination of FACS-sorted repertoires by abundant clonotypes from the bulk population could occur.

In TCRdb, the 5' RACE reads were re-called with MiXCR into one record per CDR3 protein. This table has around 46,000 distinct CDR3 sequences, roughly 7% appearing once. Germline V CDR1 and CDR2: SQVTM, ANQGSEA. The CDR3 is made up of 12 amino acids. Trimming pared 4 bases from V and 9 bases from J, leaving 13 bases between. This clonotype appeared many times. This specimen consisted of CD8+ T cells not binding an NS4B(214-222) dextramer, sorted from PBMCs, obtained 45 days after the yellow fever booster vaccination. The chain links TRBV29-1 to TRBJ2-4; D not resolved. The receptor was derived from a man aged 30 to 39 who received the YFV17D yellow fever vaccine. CDR3 sequence: CSVVAAPGIQYF. Written as DNA, the CDR3 is TGCAGCGTTGTGGCCGCCCCGGGCATTCAGTACTTC.